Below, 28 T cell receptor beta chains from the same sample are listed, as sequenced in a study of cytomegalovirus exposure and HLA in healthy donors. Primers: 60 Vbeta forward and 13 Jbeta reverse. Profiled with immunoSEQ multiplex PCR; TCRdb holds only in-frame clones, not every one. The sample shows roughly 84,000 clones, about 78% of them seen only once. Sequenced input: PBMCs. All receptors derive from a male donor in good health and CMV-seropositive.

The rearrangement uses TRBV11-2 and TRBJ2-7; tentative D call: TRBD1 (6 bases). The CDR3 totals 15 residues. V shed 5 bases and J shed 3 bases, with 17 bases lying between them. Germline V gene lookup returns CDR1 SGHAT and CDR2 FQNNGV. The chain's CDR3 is CASSPPFTGIYEQYF. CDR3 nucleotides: TGTGCCAGCAGCCCCCCGTTTACAGGGATCTACGAGCAGTACTTC. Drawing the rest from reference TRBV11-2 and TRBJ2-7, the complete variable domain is EAGVAQSPRYKIIEKRQSVAFWCNPISGHATLYWYQQILGQGPKLLIQFQNNGVVDDSQLPKDRFSAERLKGVDSTLKIQPAKLEDSAVYLCASSPPFTGIYEQYFGPGTRLTVT.

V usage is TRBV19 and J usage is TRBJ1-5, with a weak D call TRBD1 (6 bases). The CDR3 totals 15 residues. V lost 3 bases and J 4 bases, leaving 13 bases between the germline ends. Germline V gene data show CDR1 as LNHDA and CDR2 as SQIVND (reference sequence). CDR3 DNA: TGTGCCAGTAGTATGGTACAGGGCCTGAATCAGCCCCAGCATTTT. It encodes CASSMVQGLNQPQHF.

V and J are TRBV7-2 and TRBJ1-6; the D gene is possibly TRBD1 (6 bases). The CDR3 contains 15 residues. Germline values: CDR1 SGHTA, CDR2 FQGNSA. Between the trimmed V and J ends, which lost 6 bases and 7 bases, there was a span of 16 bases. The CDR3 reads CASRGAGDNNSPLHF. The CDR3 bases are TGTGCCAGCAGGGGGGCAGGGGACAACAATTCACCCCTCCACTTT.

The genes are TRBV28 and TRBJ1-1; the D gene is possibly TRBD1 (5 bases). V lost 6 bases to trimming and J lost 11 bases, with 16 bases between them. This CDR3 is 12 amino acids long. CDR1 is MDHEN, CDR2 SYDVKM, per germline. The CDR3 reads CASRSSGGSAFF. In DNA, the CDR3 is TGTGCCAGCAGGTCGAGCGGGGGATCCGCTTTCTTT.

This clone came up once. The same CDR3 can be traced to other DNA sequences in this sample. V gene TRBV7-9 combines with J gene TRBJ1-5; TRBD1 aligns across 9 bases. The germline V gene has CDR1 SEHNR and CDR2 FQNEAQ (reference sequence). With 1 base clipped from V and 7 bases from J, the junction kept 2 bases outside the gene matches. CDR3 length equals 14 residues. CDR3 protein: CASSLGQGGQPQHF. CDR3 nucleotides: TGTGCCAGCAGCTTAGGACAGGGGGGGCAGCCCCAGCATTTT.

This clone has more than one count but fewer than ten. CDR3 in amino acids: CASSSGFTGGRGYTF. CDR3 DNA: TGTGCCAGCAGTTCCGGATTTACAGGGGGCCGCGGCTACACCTTC. The gene calls are TRBV27 and TRBJ1-2, with TRBD1 identical over 9 bases. Trimming at V came to 4 bases and at J to 8 bases, leaving 11 bases not matched to a gene. The length of the CDR3 is 15 residues. The germline V gene encodes CDR1 MNHEY and CDR2 SMNVEV (reference sequence).

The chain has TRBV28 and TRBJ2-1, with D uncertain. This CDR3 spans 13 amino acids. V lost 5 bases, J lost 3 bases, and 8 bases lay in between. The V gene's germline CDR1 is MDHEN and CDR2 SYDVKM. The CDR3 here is CASSPRFYNEQFF. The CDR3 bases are TGTGCCAGCAGTCCCAGGTTCTACAATGAGCAGTTCTTC.

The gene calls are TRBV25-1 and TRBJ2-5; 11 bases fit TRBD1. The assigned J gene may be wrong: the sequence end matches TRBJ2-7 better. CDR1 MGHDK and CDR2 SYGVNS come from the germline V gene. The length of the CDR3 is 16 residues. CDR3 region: CASSASGQGATYEQYF. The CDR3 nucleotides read TGTGCCAGCAGTGCCTCCGGACAGGGGGCAACCTACGAGCAGTACTTC.

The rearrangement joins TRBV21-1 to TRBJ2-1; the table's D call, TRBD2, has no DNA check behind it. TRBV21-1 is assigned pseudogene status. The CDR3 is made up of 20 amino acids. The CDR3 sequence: CASSKATRERGGGSYNEQFF. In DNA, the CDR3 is TGTGCCAGCAGCAAAGCGACAAGGGAACGAGGCGGGGGTTCCTACAATGAGCAGTTCTTC.

CDR3 in DNA: TGTGCCAGCAAACCCGTCCTAGCGGGGGGTAGAGAGCAGTACTTC. Its translation is CASKPVLAGGREQYF. The V gene is TRBV27, the J gene TRBJ2-7; 11 bases agree with TRBD2. The CDR3 extends over 15 amino acids. Trimming cost V 7 bases and J 7 bases; bases outside gene matches: 12. Germline V gene data show CDR1 as MNHEY and CDR2 as SMNVEV (reference sequence).

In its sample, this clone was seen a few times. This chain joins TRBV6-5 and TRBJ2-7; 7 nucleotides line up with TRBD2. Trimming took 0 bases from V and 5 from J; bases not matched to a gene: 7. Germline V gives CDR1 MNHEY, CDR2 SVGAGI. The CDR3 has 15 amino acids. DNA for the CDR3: TGTGCCAGCAGTTACTCGGGAGGGAGTGGCGACGAGCAGTACTTC. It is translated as CASSYSGGSGDEQYF.

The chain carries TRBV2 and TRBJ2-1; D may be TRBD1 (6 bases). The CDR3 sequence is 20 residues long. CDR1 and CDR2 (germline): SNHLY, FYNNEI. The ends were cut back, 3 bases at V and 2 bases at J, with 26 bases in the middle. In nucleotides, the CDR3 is TGTGCCAGCAGTGACTCCCCTAGGTTTGGGGGCGGCTTCACCTACAATGAGCAGTTCTTC. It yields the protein CASSDSPRFGGGFTYNEQFF.

The CDR3 protein is CASSTLGGSYNEQFF. The CDR3 nucleotides read TGTGCCAGTAGTACCCTGGGGGGTTCCTACAATGAGCAGTTCTTC. V and J are TRBV19 and TRBJ2-1, with TRBD2 as a possible D gene (6 bases). Looked up from germline, CDR1 is LNHDA and CDR2 is SQIVND (reference sequence). This CDR3 has 15 residues. Trimming shortened V by 4 bases and J by 1 base, and 11 bases separated the two germline ends.

The CDR3 loop is CASRRDLPGNTIYF. CDR3 nucleotides: TGTGCCAGCAGAAGGGACTTGCCTGGAAACACCATATATTTT. V usage is TRBV6-1 and J usage is TRBJ1-3, with a tentative D call TRBD1 (5 bases). Trimming removed 6 bases from V and 2 bases from J, with 11 bases in between. The CDR3 has 14 residues. Germline CDR1 is MNHNS and CDR2 is SASEGT.

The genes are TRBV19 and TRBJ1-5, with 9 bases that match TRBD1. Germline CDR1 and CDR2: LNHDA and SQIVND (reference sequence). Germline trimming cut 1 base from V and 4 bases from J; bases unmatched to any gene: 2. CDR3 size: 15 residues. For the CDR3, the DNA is TGTGCCAGTAGTATAGGGGACAGGGTTAATCAGCCCCAGCATTTT. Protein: CASSIGDRVNQPQHF.

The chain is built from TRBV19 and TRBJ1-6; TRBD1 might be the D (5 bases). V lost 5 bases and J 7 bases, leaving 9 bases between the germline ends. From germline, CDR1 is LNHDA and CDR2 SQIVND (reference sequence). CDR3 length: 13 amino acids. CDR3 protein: CASSGQGNSPLHF. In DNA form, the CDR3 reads TGTGCCAGTAGTGGTCAGGGCAATTCACCCCTCCACTTT.

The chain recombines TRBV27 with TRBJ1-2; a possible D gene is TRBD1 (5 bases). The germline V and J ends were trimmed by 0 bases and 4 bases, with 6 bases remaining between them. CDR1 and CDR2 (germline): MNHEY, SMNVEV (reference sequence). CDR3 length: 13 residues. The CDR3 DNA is TGTGCCAGCAGTTTATCGGGGCTCTATGGCTACACCTTC. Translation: CASSLSGLYGYTF.

CDR3 sequence reads: CASSLDGGFTEAFF. The DNA for the CDR3 is TGTGCCAGCAGCTTAGACGGGGGTTTCACTGAAGCTTTCTTT. The genes are TRBV11-2 and TRBJ1-1; possibly TRBD1 for D (5 bases). The V end lost 0 bases, the J end lost 4 bases, and 9 bases lay between the germline ends. CDR1 and CDR2 from the germline V gene are SGHAT and FQNNGV. This CDR3 comprises 14 residues.

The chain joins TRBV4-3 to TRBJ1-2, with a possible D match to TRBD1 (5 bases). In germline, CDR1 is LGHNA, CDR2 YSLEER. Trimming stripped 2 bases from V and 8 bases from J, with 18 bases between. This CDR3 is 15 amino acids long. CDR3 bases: TGCGCCAGCAGCCAAATACGGGGGGGGGTTAGCGGCTACACCTTC. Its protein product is CASSQIRGGVSGYTF.

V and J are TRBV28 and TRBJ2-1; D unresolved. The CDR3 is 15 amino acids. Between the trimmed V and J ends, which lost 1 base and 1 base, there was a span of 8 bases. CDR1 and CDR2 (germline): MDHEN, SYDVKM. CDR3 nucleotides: TGTGCCAGCAGTTTATTCGACGGGTCCTACAATGAGCAGTTCTTC. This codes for CASSLFDGSYNEQFF.

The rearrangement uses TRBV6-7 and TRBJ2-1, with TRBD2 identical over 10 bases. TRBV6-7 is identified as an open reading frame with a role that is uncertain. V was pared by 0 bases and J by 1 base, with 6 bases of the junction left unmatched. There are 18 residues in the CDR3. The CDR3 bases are TGTGCCAGCAGTTACTCGCGAAAGCGGGAGGGATCCTACAATGAGCAGTTCTTC. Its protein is CASSYSRKREGSYNEQFF.

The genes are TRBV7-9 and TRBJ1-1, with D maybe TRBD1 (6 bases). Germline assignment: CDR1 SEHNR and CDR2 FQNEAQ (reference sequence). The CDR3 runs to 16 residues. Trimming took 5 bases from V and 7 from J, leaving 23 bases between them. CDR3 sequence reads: CASSRTASLGDGEAFF. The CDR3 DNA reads TGTGCCAGCAGCCGGACAGCCTCACTTGGGGACGGTGAAGCTTTCTTT.

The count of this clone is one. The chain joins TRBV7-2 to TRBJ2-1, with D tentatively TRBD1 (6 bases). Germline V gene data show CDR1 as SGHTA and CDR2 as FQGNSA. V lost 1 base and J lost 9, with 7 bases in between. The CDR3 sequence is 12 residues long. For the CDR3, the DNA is TGTGCCAGCAGCTTAGGAGGGGGTGAGCAGTTCTTC. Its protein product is CASSLGGGEQFF.

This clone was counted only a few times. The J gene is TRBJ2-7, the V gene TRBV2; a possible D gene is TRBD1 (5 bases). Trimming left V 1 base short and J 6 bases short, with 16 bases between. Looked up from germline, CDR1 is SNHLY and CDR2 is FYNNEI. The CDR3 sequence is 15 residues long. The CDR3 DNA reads TGTGCCAGCAGTGAAGGCAGGGTACTCCCGGGCGAGCAGTACTTC. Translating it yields CASSEGRVLPGEQYF.

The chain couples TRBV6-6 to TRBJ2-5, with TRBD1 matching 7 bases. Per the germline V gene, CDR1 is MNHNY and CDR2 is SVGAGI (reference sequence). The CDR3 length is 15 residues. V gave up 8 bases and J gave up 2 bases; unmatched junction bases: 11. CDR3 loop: CASRRDSDWQETQYF. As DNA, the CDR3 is TGTGCCAGCCGCCGGGACAGCGACTGGCAAGAGACCCAGTACTTC.

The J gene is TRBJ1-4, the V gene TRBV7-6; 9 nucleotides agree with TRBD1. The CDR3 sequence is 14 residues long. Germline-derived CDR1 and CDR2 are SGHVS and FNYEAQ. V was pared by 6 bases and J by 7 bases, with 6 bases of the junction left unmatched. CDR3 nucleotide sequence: TGTGCCAGCAGAAACAGGGGGCTGGGTGAAAAACTGTTTTTT. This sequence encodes CASRNRGLGEKLFF.

The DNA for the CDR3 is TGTGCCAGCAGCTTCCCCACGGTCGAGCAGTACTTC. Its translation: CASSFPTVEQYF. This chain links TRBV7-9 with TRBJ2-7; D unclear. CDR1 is SEHNR and CDR2 is FQNEAQ in the germline V gene (reference sequence). The CDR3 contains 12 residues. The V end was cut by 3 bases, the J end by 6 bases, with 9 bases between.

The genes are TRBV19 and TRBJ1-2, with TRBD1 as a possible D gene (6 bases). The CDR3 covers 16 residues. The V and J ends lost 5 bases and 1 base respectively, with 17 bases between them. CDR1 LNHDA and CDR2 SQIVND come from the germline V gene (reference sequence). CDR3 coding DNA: TGTGCCAGTAGTGAAGCTCAGGGACACTATAACTATGGCTACACCTTC. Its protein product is CASSEAQGHYNYGYTF. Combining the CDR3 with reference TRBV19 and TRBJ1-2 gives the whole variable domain DGGITQSPKYLFRKEGQNVTLSCEQNLNHDAMYWYRQDPGQGLRLIYYSQIVNDFQKGDIAEGYSVSREKKESFPLTVTSAQKNPTAFYLCASSEAQGHYNYGYTFGSGTRLTVV.